Reported below is one T cell receptor beta chain. Distinct nucleotide sequences in the sample also encode this CDR3. This entry is derived from a study of shared clonotypes between healthy human individuals. The material for each subset, its genomic DNA, was split evenly across several immunoSEQ plates. Profiled with immunoSEQ multiplex PCR; TCRdb holds only in-frame clones, not every one. The sample includes a few million clones, around nine tenths of them seen just once. The donors were all Caucasian adults (living in Nashville, Tennessee). CD4+ cell separation produced CD45RA+ naive and CD45RA-negative memory subsets. V was clipped by 6 bases and J by 1 base; unmatched bases: 3. CDR1 is ENHRY and CDR2 is SYGVKD in the germline V gene. This CDR3 is built from 14 residues.

The specimen sequenced was naive CD4+ T cells sorted from blood. Subset meaning: CD45RA+ positively selected. This receptor was taken from a man younger than 30 in good health. This chain links TRBV10-3 with TRBJ1-1; 9 bases are a match to TRBD1. The CDR3 region has the DNA TGTGCCATCAGACCGGGACAGGGGAACACTGAAGCTTTCTTT. It is translated as CAIRPGQGNTEAFF.